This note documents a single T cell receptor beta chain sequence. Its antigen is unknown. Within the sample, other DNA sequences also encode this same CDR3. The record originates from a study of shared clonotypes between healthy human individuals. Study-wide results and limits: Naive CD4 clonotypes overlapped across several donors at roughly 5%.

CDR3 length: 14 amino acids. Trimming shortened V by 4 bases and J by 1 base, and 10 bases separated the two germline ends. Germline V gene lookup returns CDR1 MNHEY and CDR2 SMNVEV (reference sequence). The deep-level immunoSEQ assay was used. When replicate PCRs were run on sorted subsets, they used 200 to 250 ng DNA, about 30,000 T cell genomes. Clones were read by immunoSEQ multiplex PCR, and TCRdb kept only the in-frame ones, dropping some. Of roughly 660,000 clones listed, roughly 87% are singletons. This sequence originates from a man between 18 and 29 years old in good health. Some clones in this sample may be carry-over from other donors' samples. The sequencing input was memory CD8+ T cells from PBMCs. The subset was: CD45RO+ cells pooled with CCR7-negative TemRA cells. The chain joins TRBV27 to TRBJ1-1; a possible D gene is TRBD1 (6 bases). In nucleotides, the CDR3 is TGTGCCAGCAGTTCCCTACAGGGGAACACTGAAGCTTTCTTT. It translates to CASSSLQGNTEAFF.